The clone carrying this TCR beta chain has only a few counts. Germline values: CDR1 SGHTA, CDR2 FQGNSA. J was trimmed by 2 bases and V by 5 bases; bases with no gene match: 16. This CDR3 has 18 residues. TCRdb fed the 5' RACE reads into MiXCR, producing one record per CDR3 protein. The data contain about 410,000 distinct CDR3 sequences, about a quarter of them singletons. The sample comes from a study of T-cell memory formation after mild COVID-19. Sequenced material: PBMCs or a T cell subset sorted from them (not recorded which). This chain links TRBV7-2 with TRBJ2-5; 8 bases match TRBD2. The TCR sequence derives from an adult woman who had mild COVID-19 (a few samples of this study predate the infection). Cell type and time point are not known. The CDR3 is CASSPSGLAGPTQETQYF. The CDR3 nucleotides are TGTGCCAGCAGCCCCAGTGGGCTAGCGGGCCCCACTCAAGAGACCCAGTACTTC.